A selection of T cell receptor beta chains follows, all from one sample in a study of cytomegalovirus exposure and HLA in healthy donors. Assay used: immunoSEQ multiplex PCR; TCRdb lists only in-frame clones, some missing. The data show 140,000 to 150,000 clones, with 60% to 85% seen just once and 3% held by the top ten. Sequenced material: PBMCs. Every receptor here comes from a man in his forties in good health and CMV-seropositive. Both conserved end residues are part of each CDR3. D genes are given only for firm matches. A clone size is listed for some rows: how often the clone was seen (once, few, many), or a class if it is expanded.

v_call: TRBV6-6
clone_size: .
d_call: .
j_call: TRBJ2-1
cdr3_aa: CASSYSALYNEQFF
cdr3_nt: TGTGCCAGCAGTTACTCGGCCCTTTACAATGAGCAGTTCTTC

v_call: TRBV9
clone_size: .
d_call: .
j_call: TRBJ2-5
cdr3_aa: CASSARGQQETQYF
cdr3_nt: TGTGCCAGCAGCGCCCGTGGACAGCAAGAGACCCAGTACTTC

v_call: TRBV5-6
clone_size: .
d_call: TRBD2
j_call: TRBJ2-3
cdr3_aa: CASSLTGGGSTDTQYF
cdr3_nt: TGTGCCAGCAGCTTGACGGGAGGAGGTTCCACAGATACGCAGTATTTT

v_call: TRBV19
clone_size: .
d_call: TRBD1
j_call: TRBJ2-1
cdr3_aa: CASSKTGVNEQFF
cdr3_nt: TGTGCCAGTAGTAAGACAGGGGTGAATGAGCAGTTCTTC

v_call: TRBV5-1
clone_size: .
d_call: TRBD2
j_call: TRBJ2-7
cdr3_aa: CASSEGTSGPIYEQYF
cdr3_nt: TGCGCCAGCAGCGAGGGGACTAGCGGGCCGATCTACGAGCAGTACTTC

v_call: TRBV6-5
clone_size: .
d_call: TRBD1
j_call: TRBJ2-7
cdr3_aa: CASSSWTGSIYEQYF
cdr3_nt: TGTGCCAGCAGCTCCTGGACAGGGTCCATCTACGAGCAGTACTTC

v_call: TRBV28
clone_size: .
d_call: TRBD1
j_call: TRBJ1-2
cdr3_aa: CASSLYSNRGLYYGYTF
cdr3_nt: TGTGCCAGCAGTTTGTATTCTAACAGGGGGCTATATTATGGCTACACCTTC

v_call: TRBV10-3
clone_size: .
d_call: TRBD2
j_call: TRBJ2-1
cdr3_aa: CAISANRELLAGGPRGNEQFF
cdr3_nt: TGTGCCATCAGCGCTAACAGAGAACTACTAGCGGGAGGGCCTCGTGGCAATGAGCAGTTCTTC

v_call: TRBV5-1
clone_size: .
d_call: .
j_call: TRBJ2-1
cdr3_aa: CASSPRGGTTYNEQFF
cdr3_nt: TGCGCCAGCAGCCCCAGGGGTGGGACAACATACAATGAGCAGTTCTTC

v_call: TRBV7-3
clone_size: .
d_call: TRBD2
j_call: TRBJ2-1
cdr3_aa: CASSLTSGDSYNEQFF
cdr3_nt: TGTGCCAGCAGCTTAACTAGCGGGGATTCCTACAATGAGCAGTTCTTC

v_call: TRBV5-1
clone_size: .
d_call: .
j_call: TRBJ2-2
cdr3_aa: CASRTTSTAGELFF
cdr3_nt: TGCGCCAGCAGGACGACTAGTACGGCGGGGGAGCTGTTTTTT

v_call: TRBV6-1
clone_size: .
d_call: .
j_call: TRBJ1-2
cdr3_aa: CASSEAHRDGYTF
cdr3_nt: TGTGCCAGCAGTGAAGCGCATCGAGATGGCTACACCTTC

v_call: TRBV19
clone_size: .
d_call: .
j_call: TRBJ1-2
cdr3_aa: CASTPWQGDYGYTF
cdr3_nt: TGTGCCAGTACCCCGTGGCAGGGCGACTATGGCTACACCTTC

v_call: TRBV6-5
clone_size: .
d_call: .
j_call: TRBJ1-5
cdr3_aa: CASSYDGVRPQHF
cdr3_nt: TGTGCCAGCAGTTACGACGGGGTGAGGCCCCAGCATTTT

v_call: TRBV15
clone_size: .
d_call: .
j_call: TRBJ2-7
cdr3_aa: CATSREVGPGSYEQYF
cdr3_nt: TGTGCCACCAGCAGAGAAGTTGGTCCGGGTAGCTACGAGCAGTACTTC

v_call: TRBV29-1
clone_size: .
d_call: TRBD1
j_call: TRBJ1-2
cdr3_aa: CSVGTGTNYGYTF
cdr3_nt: TGCAGCGTAGGGACAGGAACTAACTATGGCTACACCTTC

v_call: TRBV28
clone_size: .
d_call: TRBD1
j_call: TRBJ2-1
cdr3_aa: CASSFAGTGTNEQFF
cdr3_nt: TGTGCCAGCAGTTTCGCCGGGACAGGAACCAATGAGCAGTTCTTC

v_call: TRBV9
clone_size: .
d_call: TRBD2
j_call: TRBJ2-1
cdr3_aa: CASTGLAGGPMDEQFF
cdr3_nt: TGTGCCAGCACCGGACTAGCGGGAGGGCCTATGGATGAGCAGTTCTTC

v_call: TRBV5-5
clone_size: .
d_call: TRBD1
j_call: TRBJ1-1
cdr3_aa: CASSSRQGQIAFF
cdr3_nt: TGTGCCAGCAGCTCCAGACAGGGCCAGATAGCTTTCTTT

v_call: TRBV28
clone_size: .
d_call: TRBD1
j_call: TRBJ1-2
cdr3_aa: CASSLTGQGGLNYGYTF
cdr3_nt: TGTGCCAGCAGTCTGACGGGACAGGGGGGACTAAACTATGGCTACACCTTC

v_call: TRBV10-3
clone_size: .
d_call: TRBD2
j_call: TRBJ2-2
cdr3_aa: CAISESTLAWNTGELFF
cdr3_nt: TGTGCCATCAGTGAGTCGACACTAGCGTGGAACACCGGGGAGCTGTTTTTT

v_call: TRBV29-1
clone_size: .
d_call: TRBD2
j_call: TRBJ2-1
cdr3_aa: CSVVPSGGGLSNEQFF
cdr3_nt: TGCAGCGTTGTCCCTAGCGGGGGCGGTCTGTCAAATGAGCAGTTCTTC

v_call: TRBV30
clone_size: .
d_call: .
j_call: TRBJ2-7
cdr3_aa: CAWSVSSEPGYEQYF
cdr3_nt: TGTGCCTGGAGTGTGAGTTCGGAGCCGGGCTACGAGCAGTACTTC

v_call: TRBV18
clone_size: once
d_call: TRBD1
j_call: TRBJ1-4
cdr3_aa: CASSRDRGEKLFF
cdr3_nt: TGTGCCAGCTCACGCGACAGGGGTGAAAAACTGTTTTTT

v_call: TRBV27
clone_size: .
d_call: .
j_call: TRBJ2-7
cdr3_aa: CASSFGQGGYEQYF
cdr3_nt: TGTGCCAGCAGTTTCGGTCAGGGTGGTTACGAGCAGTACTTC

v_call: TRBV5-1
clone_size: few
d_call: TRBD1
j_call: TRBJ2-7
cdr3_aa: CASSTGPGGKYYEQYF
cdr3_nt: TGCGCCAGCAGCACTGGCCCAGGGGGCAAGTACTACGAGCAGTACTTC

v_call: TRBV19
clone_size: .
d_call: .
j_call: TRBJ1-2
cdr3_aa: CASSIHQGYTF
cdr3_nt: TGTGCCAGTAGTATACACCAGGGCTACACCTTC

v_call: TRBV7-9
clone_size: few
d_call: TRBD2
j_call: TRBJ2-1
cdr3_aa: CASSLVRLADNEQFF
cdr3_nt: TGTGCCAGCAGCTTAGTTCGGCTAGCGGACAATGAGCAGTTCTTC

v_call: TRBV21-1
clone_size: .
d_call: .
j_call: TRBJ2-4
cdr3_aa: CASRGGGAARLRYF
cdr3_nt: TGTGCCAGCAGGGGGGGTGGGGCAGCCCGTCTCCGGTACTTC

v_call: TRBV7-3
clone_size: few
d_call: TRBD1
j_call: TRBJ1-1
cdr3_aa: CASSYTGGEAFF
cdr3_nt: TGTGCCAGCAGCTATACAGGGGGAGAAGCTTTCTTT

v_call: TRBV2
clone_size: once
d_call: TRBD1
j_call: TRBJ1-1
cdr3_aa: CASSLTGGYSTEAFF
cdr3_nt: TGTGCCAGCAGTTTGACAGGGGGCTATAGCACTGAAGCTTTCTTT

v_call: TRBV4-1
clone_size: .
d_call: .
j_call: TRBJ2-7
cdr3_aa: CASSTEGPGSSYEQYF
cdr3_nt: TGCGCCAGCAGCACCGAGGGTCCGGGGAGCTCCTACGAGCAGTACTTC

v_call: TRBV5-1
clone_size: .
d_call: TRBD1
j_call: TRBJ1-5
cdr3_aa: CASRHLRDRVYSNQPQHF
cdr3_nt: TGCGCCAGCCGTCACTTAAGGGACAGGGTGTATAGCAATCAGCCCCAGCATTTT